This passage covers 32 T cell receptor beta chains from one sample sequenced in a study of control samples from healthy donors and cancer patients. Assay used: immunoSEQ multiplex PCR; TCRdb lists only in-frame clones, some missing. The sample shows some 120,000 clones, over 75% of them seen only once. Source material: blood. The receptors originated from a man between 60 and 75 years old in good health.

The chain employs TRBV7-2 and TRBJ1-6, with 7 bases aligning to TRBD1. The CDR3 is 16 amino acids. CDR1 and CDR2 from the germline V gene are SGHTA and FQGNSA. J lost 3 bases, V lost 2 bases, and 4 bases had no gene match. The CDR3: CASSLQGVYYNSPLHF. The CDR3 region has the DNA TGTGCCAGCAGCTTACAGGGGGTGTACTATAATTCACCCCTCCACTTT.

Written as DNA, the CDR3 is TGTGCCAGCAGTTTACCAGGGAAGAACTATGGCTACACCTTC. As protein: CASSLPGKNYGYTF. V is TRBV28 and J is TRBJ1-2, with D tentatively TRBD1 (5 bases). Germline V gene lookup returns CDR1 MDHEN and CDR2 SYDVKM. The CDR3 spans 14 residues. Deletions cut 2 bases from V and 2 bases from J, with 9 bases between.

The rearrangement joins TRBV24-1 to TRBJ2-3; D is undetermined. Per the germline V gene, CDR1 is KGHDR and CDR2 is SFDVKD. Trimming pared 5 bases from V and 2 bases from J, leaving 10 bases between. The CDR3 has 14 residues. CDR3: CATSGFLPTDTQYF. CDR3 in DNA: TGTGCCACCAGTGGGTTTCTCCCCACAGATACGCAGTATTTT.

The J gene is TRBJ2-2, the V gene TRBV6-6; TRBD2 might be the D (6 bases). From germline, CDR1 is MNHNY and CDR2 SVGAGI (reference sequence). V lost 6 bases and J lost 4, with 12 bases in between. There are 14 residues in the CDR3. The CDR3 loop is CASRPDGGTGELFF. The CDR3 DNA is TGTGCCAGCAGACCCGACGGGGGCACCGGGGAGCTGTTTTTT.

This chain connects TRBV18 to TRBJ2-2, with 7 bases matching TRBD2. With V trimmed by 4 bases and J by 8 bases, 7 bases remained unmatched. Germline-derived CDR1 and CDR2 are KGHSH and LQKENI. CDR3 length: 14 residues. CDR3 bases: TGTGCCAGCTCACTGCATCGGGAGGTTGGGGAGCTGTTTTTT. Amino acid sequence: CASSLHREVGELFF.

The chain has TRBV7-6 and TRBJ1-1; 9 bases match TRBD1. The CDR3 runs 18 residues. Germline V gene lookup returns CDR1 SGHVS and CDR2 FNYEAQ. J lost 0 bases, V lost 5 bases, and 13 bases had no gene match. Here the CDR3 reads CASSPPGTGHGVNTEAFF. CDR3 in DNA: TGTGCCAGCAGCCCCCCCGGGACAGGGCACGGGGTGAACACTGAAGCTTTCTTT.

This clone was seen a handful of times. The J gene is TRBJ1-5, the V gene TRBV28; 7 positions agree with TRBD1. This CDR3 region has 14 residues. With V trimmed by 7 bases and J by 3 bases, 6 bases remained unmatched. Per germline, CDR1 MDHEN and CDR2 SYDVKM. The CDR3 DNA reads TGTGCCAGCAAGGGGGCGATCCCCAATCAGCCCCAGCATTTT. Its protein product is CASKGAIPNQPQHF.

The sample holds one count of this clone. Within the sample, other DNA sequences also encode this same CDR3. The J gene is TRBJ1-5, the V gene TRBV29-1; D may be TRBD1 (6 bases). CDR3 length equals 12 residues. Trimming removed 5 bases at V and 1 base at J, with 6 bases between. Germline loops: CDR1 SQVTM, CDR2 ANQGSEA. The CDR3 sequence is CSVQGSNQPQHF. DNA for the CDR3: TGCAGCGTTCAGGGGAGCAATCAGCCCCAGCATTTT.

This chain joins TRBV6-5 and TRBJ1-6, with D maybe TRBD1 (5 bases). There are 14 residues in the CDR3. Germline loops: CDR1 MNHEY, CDR2 SVGAGI. V was cut by 2 bases and J by 7 bases, with 9 bases left in between. CDR3 loop: CASSYGAGNSPLHF. CDR3 sequence (DNA): TGTGCCAGCAGTTACGGGGCGGGCAATTCACCCCTCCACTTT.

The chain recombines TRBV10-3 with TRBJ1-4; possibly TRBD1 for D (6 bases). The V end was cut by 0 bases, the J end by 4 bases, with 15 bases between. Germline V lookup: CDR1 ENHRY, CDR2 SYGVKD. The CDR3 loop spans 17 amino acids. The CDR3 reads CAISESEGGAGNEKLFF. CDR3 nucleotide sequence: TGTGCCATCAGTGAGTCGGAAGGGGGTGCGGGTAATGAAAAACTGTTTTTT.

This clone was counted between two and nine times. The rearrangement joins TRBV5-6 to TRBJ2-7; D is ambiguous. This CDR3 comprises 13 residues. Trimming shortened V by 1 base and J by 7 bases, and 12 bases separated the two germline ends. In germline, CDR1 is SGHDT, CDR2 YYEEEE. The CDR3 DNA reads TGTGCCAGCAGCTTGTCAAGGGTGGGTGAGCAGTACTTC. Protein sequence: CASSLSRVGEQYF.

This clone turned up a few times. The V and J genes are TRBV3-1 (or the pseudogene TRBV3-2) and TRBJ1-1, with a tentative D call TRBD1 (5 bases). V lost 3 bases, J lost 4 bases, and 12 bases lay in between. CDR3 size: 14 residues. Germline CDR1 reads LGHDT; CDR2 reads YNNKEL (reference sequence). The CDR3 nucleotides read TGTGCCAGCAGCCAGTTAAATGGGGGCACTGAAGCTTTCTTT. Its protein product is CASSQLNGGTEAFF.

V gene TRBV4-2 combines with J gene TRBJ1-6, with TRBD1 identical over 8 bases. The CDR3 has 15 amino acids. Germline CDR1 and CDR2: LGHNA and YNFKEQ. With V trimmed by 3 bases and J by 7 bases, 5 bases remained unmatched. This chain's CDR3 is CASSHATGDNSPLHF. The DNA of the CDR3 is TGTGCCAGCAGCCATGCGACAGGGGACAATTCACCCCTCCACTTT.

The chain has TRBV6-5 and TRBJ2-3; D gene unclear. The CDR3 contains 13 residues. The germline CDR1 and CDR2 sequences are MNHEY and SVGAGI. V lost 6 bases to trimming and J lost 1 base, with 8 bases between them. The CDR3: CASSRDRTDTQYF. The DNA for the CDR3 is TGTGCCAGCAGCCGCGACCGCACAGATACGCAGTATTTT.

The chain is built from TRBV28 and TRBJ1-6; 8 bases align to TRBD1. The germline gives CDR1 MDHEN, CDR2 SYDVKM. The CDR3 has 15 residues. Trimming took 5 bases from V and 9 from J; bases not matched to a gene: 9. CDR3 protein: CASSPSTGVGSPLHF. The CDR3 DNA sequence: TGTGCCAGCAGTCCGTCGACAGGGGTCGGTTCACCCCTCCACTTT.

This clone was detected only once. V gene TRBV9 combines with J gene TRBJ1-4, with D unresolved. CDR1 SGDLS and CDR2 YYNGEE come from the germline V gene. The CDR3 spans 15 residues. Trimming left V 4 bases short and J 3 bases short, with 13 bases between. DNA of the CDR3: TGTGCCAGCAGCTCTAGGGTCAACGCTAATGAAAAACTGTTTTTT. Its protein is CASSSRVNANEKLFF.

The genes are TRBV27 and TRBJ2-2, with unresolved D. The CDR3 is 17 residues long. The germline V and J ends were trimmed by 5 bases and 3 bases, with 19 bases remaining between them. Germline loops: CDR1 MNHEY, CDR2 SMNVEV (reference sequence). CDR3 protein: CASSRVGWAIDTGELFF. In DNA, the CDR3 is TGTGCCAGCAGTCGCGTCGGGTGGGCCATAGACACCGGGGAGCTGTTTTTT.

J is TRBJ1-2 and V is TRBV7-2; D is unresolved. V shed 0 bases and J shed 8 bases, with 13 bases lying between them. This CDR3 spans 14 amino acids. Germline values: CDR1 SGHTA, CDR2 FQGNSA. The chain's CDR3 is CASSLAVSDRGYTF. The DNA of the CDR3 is TGTGCCAGCAGCTTAGCAGTCTCAGATCGGGGCTACACCTTC.

This sequence joins TRBV19 and TRBJ1-5; TRBD1 is a possible D gene (6 bases). Germline CDR1 and CDR2: LNHDA and SQIVND (reference sequence). The CDR3 totals 15 residues. The V end was cut by 4 bases, the J end by 5 bases, with 15 bases between. The CDR3 spells CASSSGQMTYQPQHF. The CDR3 DNA sequence: TGTGCCAGTAGTAGCGGACAGATGACTTATCAGCCCCAGCATTTT. The whole variable domain, filled in from reference TRBV19 and TRBJ1-5, reads DGGITQSPKYLFRKEGQNVTLSCEQNLNHDAMYWYRQDPGQGLRLIYYSQIVNDFQKGDIAEGYSVSREKKESFPLTVTSAQKNPTAFYLCASSSGQMTYQPQHFGDGTRLSIL.

This rearrangement joins TRBV7-2 to TRBJ1-6, with TRBD1 matching 9 bases. The CDR3 totals 15 residues. V lost 6 bases to trimming and J lost 10 bases; unmatched junction nucleotides: 10. Germline values: CDR1 SGHTA, CDR2 FQGNSA. This chain's CDR3 is CASSLNRGRGSPLHF. CDR3 DNA sequence: TGTGCCAGCAGTCTTAACAGGGGGCGGGGATCACCCCTCCACTTT.

This sequence joins TRBV28 and TRBJ2-2; the D is unclear. The CDR3 totals 12 residues. The germline gives CDR1 MDHEN, CDR2 SYDVKM. Trimming left V 4 bases short and J 10 bases short, with 10 bases between. The CDR3 reads CASSSVGEELFF. CDR3 nucleotide sequence: TGTGCCAGCAGTTCGGTTGGGGAGGAGCTGTTTTTT.

The V and J genes are TRBV5-5 and TRBJ2-4, with D perhaps TRBD1 or TRBD2 (5 bases each). V lost 6 bases and J 0 bases, leaving 19 bases between the germline ends. The germline V gene encodes CDR1 SGHKS and CDR2 YYEKEE (reference sequence). This CDR3 spans 17 amino acids. CDR3 in amino acids: CASTPGTSALAKNIQYF. The CDR3 DNA reads as TGTGCCAGCACCCCCGGGACGAGTGCTTTAGCCAAAAACATTCAGTACTTC.

Note on this clone: This same CDR3 is encoded by further DNA sequences in the sample. The chain uses TRBV18 and TRBJ1-1; 11 bases are a match to TRBD1. The J segment lost 2 bases and the V segment lost 6 bases, leaving 5 bases of the junction unmatched. Germline lookup yields CDR1 KGHSH and CDR2 LQKENI. The CDR3 contains 15 residues. The CDR3, as DNA: TGTGCCAGCTCCCCCGGACAGGGGGCAAACACTGAAGCTTTCTTT. Translating gives CASSPGQGANTEAFF. Full variable domain (outside the CDR3, taken from reference TRBV18 and TRBJ1-1): NAGVMQNPRHLVRRRGQEARLRCSPMKGHSHVYWYRQLPEEGLKFMVYLQKENIIDESGMPKERFSAEFPKEGPSILRIQQVVRGDSAAYFCASSPGQGANTEAFFGQGTRLTVV.

The V and J genes are TRBV21-1 and TRBJ1-5; TRBD1 is the table's D call, not checked against the DNA. TRBV21-1 is a listed pseudogene. The CDR3 loop spans 14 amino acids. Written as DNA, the CDR3 is TGTGCCAGCAGCCCGCGACAGGGCAATCAGCCCCAGCATTTT. Amino acids: CASSPRQGNQPQHF.

J is TRBJ1-4 and V is TRBV11-2; D unclear. CDR1 SGHAT and CDR2 FQNNGV come from the germline V gene. Trimming removed 3 bases at V and 8 bases at J, with 13 bases between. CDR3 length equals 14 residues. The CDR3 DNA is TGTGCCAGCAGCTTCTCGAGGAATCACGAAAAACTGTTTTTT. This translates into CASSFSRNHEKLFF.

V and J are TRBV6-2 or TRBV6-3 and TRBJ1-2, with D unresolved. This CDR3 has 17 amino acids. Germline assignment: CDR1 MNHEY and CDR2 SVGEGT. The germline V and J ends were trimmed by 0 bases and 2 bases, with 16 bases remaining between them. This chain's CDR3 is CASSYSTVFGQNYGYTF. The CDR3 bases are TGTGCCAGCAGTTACTCGACGGTTTTTGGGCAGAACTATGGCTACACCTTC.

V gene TRBV10-3 combines with J gene TRBJ2-3; D tentatively reads TRBD1 or TRBD2 (6 bases each). The CDR3 has 15 residues. The V end lost 3 bases, the J end lost 2 bases, and 12 bases lay between the germline ends. Looked up from germline, CDR1 is ENHRY and CDR2 is SYGVKD. As DNA, the CDR3 is TGTGCCATCAGTGATATCGGGGGCCCCACAGATACGCAGTATTTT. Residues: CAISDIGGPTDTQYF.

This chain uses TRBV7-6 with TRBJ2-7, with D hard to call. The germline gives CDR1 SGHVS, CDR2 FNYEAQ. The CDR3 covers 13 residues. The ends were cut back, 4 bases at V and 7 bases at J, with 14 bases in the middle. The CDR3 sequence is CASSSAGFPEQYF. CDR3 nucleotides: TGTGCCAGCAGCTCAGCCGGGTTTCCAGAGCAGTACTTC. Complete variable domain (other parts from reference TRBV7-6 and TRBJ2-7): GAGVSQSPRYKVTKRGQDVALRCDPISGHVSLYWYRQALGQGPEFLTYFNYEAQQDKSGLPNDRFSAERPEGSISTLTIQRTEQRDSAMYRCASSSAGFPEQYFGPGTRLTVT.

In this sample, this clone turned up a few times. The chain couples TRBV5-5 to TRBJ1-6, with D tentatively TRBD1 (6 bases). Between the trimmed V and J ends, which lost 2 bases and 7 bases, there was a span of 19 bases. The CDR3 length is 17 residues. Germline CDR1 is SGHKS and CDR2 is YYEKEE (reference sequence). CDR3 DNA sequence: TGTGCCAGCAGCTTCCTCCCGCCAGGGGTGGTAAATTCACCCCTCCACTTT. It translates to CASSFLPPGVVNSPLHF.

The CDR3 nucleotides are TGCGCCAGCAGTGAGTCGAGGCCAGGGTCTGAAGCTTTCTTT. Translating gives CASSESRPGSEAFF. The J gene is TRBJ1-1, the V gene TRBV10-2, with D possibly being TRBD1 (5 bases). V lost 0 bases, J lost 6 bases, and 11 bases lay in between. In germline, CDR1 is WSHSY, CDR2 SAAADI. This CDR3 region has 14 residues.

V and J are TRBV28 and TRBJ1-5; D may be TRBD1 (5 bases). Trimming took off 5 bases at V and 6 bases at J, with 14 bases between the two ends. This CDR3 has 14 amino acids. The germline gives CDR1 MDHEN, CDR2 SYDVKM. Here the CDR3 DNA reads TGTGCCAGCAGTGCAGCCCGGGGACGTCAGCCCCAGCATTTT. This translates into CASSAARGRQPQHF.

The chain links TRBV29-1 to TRBJ1-2; D remains unclear. Germline V gives CDR1 SQVTM, CDR2 ANQGSEA. The CDR3 length is 19 residues. The V gene lost 0 bases and the J gene lost 4 bases, with 27 bases spanning the gap. The CDR3 sequence is CSVEDILGDPSPTSYGYTF. The DNA for the CDR3 is TGCAGCGTTGAAGATATTCTCGGGGATCCCTCCCCCACTAGCTATGGCTACACCTTC.